This T cell receptor beta chain is from a study of CD8 T cells in ankylosing spondylitis. Study-level points and caveats: Earlier literature documents some of the motif variants in reactive arthritis synovial fluid and blood. Reportedly, matched ankylosing spondylitis synovial fluid was significantly enriched for disease-linked clones. There was a TCR beta motif, made of several highly homologous variants, that appeared characteristic of ankylosing spondylitis blood. Researchers report that disease-linked clones proved CD8+ and relatively rare in peripheral blood.

Concerning this clonotype itself: Antigen unknown.

Quantitative 5'-RACE with molecular barcodes was used to make the TCR beta libraries. TCRdb reprocessed the 5' RACE reads via MiXCR and lists one record per CDR3 protein. The sample lists around 770,000 distinct CDR3 sequences, about 10% occurring once. This CDR3 is built from 14 residues. Germline trimming cut 1 base from V and 3 bases from J; bases unmatched to any gene: 6. CDR1 DFQATT and CDR2 SNEGSKA come from the germline V gene (reference sequence). The material sequenced was blood, either unsorted or a sorted T cell fraction (not recorded which). This chain links TRBV20-1 with TRBJ2-7; 7 bases are shared with TRBD2. The sequence was obtained from a male donor with ankylosing spondylitis. CDR3 DNA sequence: TGCAGTGCTAGAGGCCCAGCGGGGCACTACGAGCAGTACTTC. Protein product: CSARGPAGHYEQYF.